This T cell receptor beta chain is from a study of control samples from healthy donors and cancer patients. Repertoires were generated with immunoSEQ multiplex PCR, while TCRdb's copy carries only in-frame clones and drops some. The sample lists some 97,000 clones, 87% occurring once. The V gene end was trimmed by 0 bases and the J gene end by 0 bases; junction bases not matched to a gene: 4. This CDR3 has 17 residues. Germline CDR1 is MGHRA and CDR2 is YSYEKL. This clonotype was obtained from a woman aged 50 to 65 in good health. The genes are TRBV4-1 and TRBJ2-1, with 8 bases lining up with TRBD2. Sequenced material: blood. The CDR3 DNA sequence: TGCGCCAGCAGCCAAGATCCCAGCGGGGGCTCCTACAATGAGCAGTTCTTC. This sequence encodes CASSQDPSGGSYNEQFF.